These 26 T cell receptor beta chains share one sample of origin, sequenced in a study of CD8+ T cells in alopecia areata. cDNA prepared by RNA extraction and subsequent reverse transcription served as the template for sequencing. The method was immunoSEQ multiplex PCR; TCRdb's version includes in-frame clones alone and lacks a portion of them. The sample gives 150,000 or so clones, around 55% of which show up once; 4% to 5.5% is in the top ten. The specimen was CD4+ T cells sorted from blood. The receptors stem from a human donor in good health.

CDR3 in amino acids: CAISRDGYGYTF. As DNA, the CDR3 is TGTGCCATCTCCCGGGACGGCTATGGCTACACCTTC. The chain uses TRBV25-1 and TRBJ1-2; D possibly corresponds to TRBD1 (5 bases). The CDR3 runs 12 residues. CDR1 is MGHDK and CDR2 is SYGVNS in the germline V gene. The V end lost 10 bases, the J end lost 4 bases, and 13 bases lay between the germline ends.

J is TRBJ2-7 and V is TRBV29-1; no reliable D call. CDR1 and CDR2 from the germline V gene are SQVTM and ANQGSEA. This CDR3 is built from 11 residues. Trimming pared 4 bases from V and 7 bases from J, leaving 11 bases between. The chain's CDR3 is CSVGQAKEQYF. In DNA form, the CDR3 reads TGCAGCGTTGGCCAAGCCAAGGAGCAGTACTTC.

This chain's CDR3 is CASSSPRDRGPKEKLFF. Here the CDR3 DNA reads TGTGCCAGCAGTTCCCCCCGGGACAGGGGCCCGAAAGAAAAACTGTTTTTT. The rearrangement joins TRBV27 to TRBJ1-4; 10 bases fit TRBD1. With V trimmed by 4 bases and J by 8 bases, 13 bases remained unmatched. Germline assignment: CDR1 MNHEY and CDR2 SMNVEV (reference sequence). The CDR3 sequence is 17 residues long.

J is TRBJ2-1 and V is TRBV27; either TRBD1 or TRBD2 may supply D (6 bases each). The germline CDR1 and CDR2 sequences are MNHEY and SMNVEV (reference sequence). With 6 bases removed from V and 0 bases from J, the gap between germline ends came to 18 bases. This CDR3 comprises 17 residues. The CDR3 DNA is TGTGCCAGCAGAGGGGGGACTTCACTTAGCTCCTACAATGAGCAGTTCTTC. It codes for CASRGGTSLSSYNEQFF.

The rearrangement links TRBV29-1 to TRBJ1-1, with D maybe TRBD1 (5 bases). The germline CDR1 and CDR2 sequences are SQVTM and ANQGSEA. CDR3 length: 12 residues. V was shortened by 8 bases and J by 0 bases, with 10 bases between the two germline ends. CDR3 coding DNA: TGCAGCTGCCGGACAATGAACACTGAAGCTTTCTTT. Its protein product is CSCRTMNTEAFF.

V and J are TRBV15 and TRBJ2-3, with 13 bases matching TRBD2. V lost 5 bases, J lost 5 bases, and 1 base stayed unmatched. The CDR3 consists of 14 residues. Germline CDR1 and CDR2: LNHNV and YYDKDF (reference sequence). CDR3 in amino acids: CATSWTSGRDTQYF. The CDR3 nucleotides are TGTGCCACCAGCTGGACTAGCGGGAGAGATACGCAGTATTTT.

CDR3 loop: CAWSPGGYNEQFF. The DNA for the CDR3 is TGTGCCTGGAGTCCCGGAGGATACAATGAGCAGTTCTTC. The chain has TRBV30 and TRBJ2-1, with D perhaps matching TRBD2 (5 bases). Trimming shortened V by 2 bases and J by 4 bases, and 9 bases separated the two germline ends. The germline V gene encodes CDR1 GTSNPN and CDR2 SVGIG (reference sequence). This CDR3 contains 13 residues.

This chain connects TRBV4-2 to TRBJ2-7, with 11 bases that match TRBD2. Per germline, CDR1 LGHNA and CDR2 YNFKEQ. The V segment lost 2 bases and the J segment 6 bases; nucleotides outside the gene matches: 3. This CDR3 region has 14 residues. The CDR3 DNA sequence: TGTGCCAGCAGCCAACTCGGGACTAGCGGCGAGCAGTACTTC. This sequence encodes CASSQLGTSGEQYF.

V usage is TRBV19 and J usage is TRBJ2-5; 7 bases match TRBD1. There are 15 residues in the CDR3. After removal of 3 bases from V and 5 bases from J, the junction contained 9 bases not matched to a gene. Germline-derived CDR1 and CDR2 are LNHDA and SQIVND (reference sequence). Here the CDR3 DNA reads TGTGCCAGTAGTATCTCCCAGACAGGGTACGAGACCCAGTACTTC. This translates into CASSISQTGYETQYF.

The chain couples TRBV28 to TRBJ1-2; D is unclear. Germline V CDR1 and CDR2: MDHEN, SYDVKM. The CDR3 is 11 amino acids. The V end was cut by 3 bases, the J end by 7 bases, with 6 bases between. In DNA, the CDR3 is TGTGCCAGCAGTTTTAAGGGTGGCTACACCTTC. It translates to CASSFKGGYTF.

The chain combines TRBV9 with TRBJ2-3; 7 nucleotides line up with TRBD2. CDR1 SGDLS and CDR2 YYNGEE come from the germline V gene. The CDR3 runs 16 residues. V trimming: 1 base; J trimming: 2 bases; junction bases outside the gene matches: 7. CDR3 sequence (DNA): TGTGCCAGCAGCGTATCATCAGCGGGGTTCACAGATACGCAGTATTTT. Amino acid sequence: CASSVSSAGFTDTQYF.

This clone is labeled medium-sized. The rearrangement joins TRBV19 to TRBJ1-1, with D unclear. V was clipped by 8 bases and J by 1 base, with 17 bases between them. The V gene's germline CDR1 is LNHDA and CDR2 SQIVND (reference sequence). The CDR3 contains 15 residues. As DNA, the CDR3 is TGTGCCAGTGCTATAGCACATTTACCGAACACTGAAGCTTTCTTT. This sequence encodes CASAIAHLPNTEAFF.

The chain joins TRBV28 to TRBJ1-2, with 8 nucleotides matching TRBD1. Germline V gene data show CDR1 as MDHEN and CDR2 as SYDVKM. The CDR3 sequence is 15 residues long. V shed 5 bases, J shed 3 bases, and the junction held 8 bases outside the gene matches. CDR3 amino acids: CASSGQGAGDYGYTF. The CDR3 bases are TGTGCCAGCAGTGGGCAGGGGGCTGGTGACTATGGCTACACCTTC.

The J gene is TRBJ1-4, the V gene TRBV29-1, with D unclear. V was shortened by 5 bases and J by 8 bases, with 15 bases between the two germline ends. CDR1 and CDR2 (germline): SQVTM, ANQGSEA. CDR3 length: 13 residues. CDR3 amino acids: CSVSNAGREKLFF. The CDR3 nucleotides are TGCAGCGTTTCAAACGCCGGGAGGGAAAAACTGTTTTTT.

This clone has a handful of counts. V usage is TRBV10-3 and J usage is TRBJ1-5, with TRBD1 matching 9 bases. The length of the CDR3 is 14 residues. Germline V gene sequence: CDR1 ENHRY, CDR2 SYGVKD. V gave up 6 bases and J gave up 7 bases; unmatched junction bases: 7. CDR3 residues: CAISTDRGGQPQHF. The CDR3, as DNA: TGTGCCATCAGCACGGACAGGGGTGGACAGCCCCAGCATTTT.

The gene calls are TRBV5-1 and TRBJ2-1; D is uncertain. Germline values: CDR1 SGHRS, CDR2 YFSETQ. V lost 1 base, J lost 8 bases, and 10 bases lay in between. The CDR3 runs to 13 residues. CDR3 sequence reads: CASSLRVDDEQFF. DNA of the CDR3: TGCGCCAGCAGCTTGCGGGTGGATGATGAGCAGTTCTTC.

The chain is built from TRBV9 and TRBJ2-2; D is unresolved. The V end was cut by 0 bases, the J end by 0 bases, with 6 bases between. The germline CDR1 and CDR2 sequences are SGDLS and YYNGEE. The CDR3 covers 15 residues. The CDR3 loop reads CASSVGGTNTGELFF. In DNA, the CDR3 is TGTGCCAGCAGCGTAGGAGGCACGAACACCGGGGAGCTGTTTTTT. The full variable domain, its missing parts supplied by reference TRBV9 and TRBJ2-2, is DSGVTQTPKHLITATGQRVTLRCSPRSGDLSVYWYQQSLDQGLQFLIQYYNGEERAKGNILERFSAQQFPDLHSELNLSSLELGDSALYFCASSVGGTNTGELFFGEGSRLTVL.

V gene TRBV10-3 combines with J gene TRBJ2-1; 14 bases match TRBD2. Per germline, CDR1 ENHRY and CDR2 SYGVKD. With V trimmed by 6 bases and J by 15 bases, 7 bases remained unmatched. The CDR3 has 13 residues. This chain's CDR3 is CAISRLAGGPPFF. The CDR3 DNA is TGTGCCATCAGCCGACTAGCGGGAGGGCCACCGTTCTTC.

This sequence joins TRBV6-5 and TRBJ2-1, with 11 bases fitting TRBD2. Germline V CDR1 and CDR2: MNHEY, SVGAGI. Trimming took 8 bases from V and 8 from J; bases not matched to a gene: 11. This CDR3 comprises 15 residues. CDR3 sequence (DNA): TGTGCCAGCGCACGCCCTAGCGGGAGGAGGGATGAGCAGTTCTTC. It translates to CASARPSGRRDEQFF.

This chain uses TRBV25-1 with TRBJ1-5, with 8 bases identical to TRBD1. The germline gives CDR1 MGHDK, CDR2 SYGVNS. The CDR3 has 15 amino acids. J was trimmed by 6 bases and V by 6 bases; bases with no gene match: 10. The CDR3 bases are TGTGCCAGCAGCGAGACAGGGGTTTTGGGTCAGCCCCAGCATTTT. This codes for CASSETGVLGQPQHF.

The rearrangement uses TRBV29-1 and TRBJ2-3, with D unresolved. Trimming stripped 6 bases from V and 4 bases from J, with 14 bases between. Per germline, CDR1 SQVTM and CDR2 ANQGSEA. This CDR3 contains 13 residues. This chain's CDR3 is CSVPVGSADTQYF. The CDR3 bases are TGCAGCGTCCCTGTGGGTAGTGCAGATACGCAGTATTTT.

In its sample, this clone was seen a few times. The sample carries other DNA sequences with the same CDR3. This rearrangement joins TRBV29-1 to TRBJ2-5; no clear D gene. This CDR3 is 12 amino acids long. Germline loops: CDR1 SQVTM, CDR2 ANQGSEA. Trimming removed 4 bases from V and 5 bases from J, with 11 bases in between. The CDR3 here is CSVGFLGETQYF. CDR3 DNA sequence: TGCAGCGTTGGCTTCCTAGGGGAGACCCAGTACTTC.

V is TRBV20-1 and J is TRBJ2-7; D is unclear. The CDR3 runs to 11 residues. Per the germline V gene, CDR1 is DFQATT and CDR2 is SNEGSKA (reference sequence). Trimming took 3 bases from V and 7 from J, leaving 10 bases between them. CDR3 nucleotides: TGCAGTGCTAGTCTTCGACGGGAGCAGTACTTC. Protein product: CSASLRREQYF.

In this sample, this clone turned up once. The genes are TRBV30 and TRBJ1-5; D may be TRBD1 (5 bases). Germline V lookup: CDR1 GTSNPN, CDR2 SVGIG (reference sequence). The CDR3 is 15 residues long. Deletions cut 3 bases from V and 4 bases from J, with 16 bases between. CDR3 coding DNA: TGTGCCTGGAGCACCGGGACGACGGGAAATCAGCCCCAGCATTTT. Translated: CAWSTGTTGNQPQHF.

The chain joins TRBV20-1 to TRBJ1-1; D unresolved. The germline gives CDR1 DFQATT, CDR2 SNEGSKA (reference sequence). This CDR3 spans 11 amino acids. V lost 0 bases, J lost 1 base, and 0 bases lay in between. CDR3 sequence reads: CSARENTEAFF. In DNA form, the CDR3 reads TGCAGTGCTAGAGAGAACACTGAAGCTTTCTTT.

The V call is TRBV2, the J call TRBJ1-5; tentatively, D is TRBD1 (5 bases). The CDR3 has 14 amino acids. The ends were cut back, 7 bases at V and 7 bases at J, with 17 bases in the middle. Looked up from germline, CDR1 is SNHLY and CDR2 is FYNNEI. The CDR3 is CASTRRGWGQPQHF. The CDR3 region has the DNA TGTGCCAGCACCAGACGGGGCTGGGGGCAGCCCCAGCATTTT. Full variable domain (remainder filled in from reference TRBV2 and TRBJ1-5): EPEVTQTPSHQVTQMGQEVILRCVPISNHLYFYWYRQILGQKVEFLVSFYNNEISEKSEIFDDQFSVERPDGSNFTLKIRSTKLEDSAMYFCASTRRGWGQPQHFGDGTRLSIL.